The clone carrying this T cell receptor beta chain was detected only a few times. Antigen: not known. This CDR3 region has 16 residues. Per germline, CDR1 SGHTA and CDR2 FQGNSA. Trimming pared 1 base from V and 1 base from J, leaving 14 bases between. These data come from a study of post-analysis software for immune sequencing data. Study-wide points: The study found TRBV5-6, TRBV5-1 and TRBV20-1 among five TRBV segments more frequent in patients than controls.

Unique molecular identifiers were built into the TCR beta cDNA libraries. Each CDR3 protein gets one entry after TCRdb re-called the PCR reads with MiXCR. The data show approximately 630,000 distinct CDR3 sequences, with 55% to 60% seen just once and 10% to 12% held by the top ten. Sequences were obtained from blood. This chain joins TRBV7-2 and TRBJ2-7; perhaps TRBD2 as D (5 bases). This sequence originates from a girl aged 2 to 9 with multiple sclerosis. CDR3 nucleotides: TGTGCCAGCAGCTTAGGTGGCGGGCTACAGTCCTACGAGCAGTACTTC. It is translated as CASSLGGGLQSYEQYF.